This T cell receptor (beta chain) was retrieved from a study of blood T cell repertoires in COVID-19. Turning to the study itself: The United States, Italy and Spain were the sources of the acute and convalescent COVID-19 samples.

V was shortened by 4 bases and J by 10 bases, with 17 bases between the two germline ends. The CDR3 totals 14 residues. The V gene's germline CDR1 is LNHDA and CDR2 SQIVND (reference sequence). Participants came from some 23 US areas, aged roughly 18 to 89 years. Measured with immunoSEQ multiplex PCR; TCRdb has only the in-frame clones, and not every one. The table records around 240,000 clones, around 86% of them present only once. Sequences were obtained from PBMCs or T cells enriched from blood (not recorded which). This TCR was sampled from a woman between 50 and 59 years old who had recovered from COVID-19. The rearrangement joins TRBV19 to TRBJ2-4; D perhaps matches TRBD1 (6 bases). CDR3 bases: TGTGCCAGTAGTACCCCAGGGGAAGGGCTAATTCAGTACTTC. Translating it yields CASSTPGEGLIQYF.